This T cell receptor (beta chain) was recovered during a study of CD8 T cells in Susac syndrome (dated by TCRdb to between 2019 and 2020). Regarding the research as a whole: Whether CD8+ T cell activation and differentiation in Susac syndrome was antigen driven was tested using repertoire sequencing. The clonality of the CD8+ T cell repertoire was compared across approximately 11 healthy donors, roughly 14 Susac syndrome patients and fewer than 16 multiple sclerosis patients. What the research found in general, with its limitations: The number of individuals in the TCR sequencing and HLA analysis was recognized as being relatively small.

RNA was extracted using the RNeasy kit, and about 0.5 to 1 microgram was reverse transcribed with random hexamers. The immunoSEQ multiplex PCR assay, covering 54 Vbeta and 13 Jbeta segments, was used to amplify TCR beta CDR3 regions. To correct PCR amplification bias, a synthetic template baseline was used for both primer optimization and computational correction. The original methods were these. Only productive sequences were kept, with reads annotated to V, D and J genes according to IMGT and analyzed in immunoSEQ Analyzer. Clonality was calculated as one minus the Shannon entropy normalized by log2 of the number of productive unique sequences. Public and private clones were assessed among the 100 most prevalent clones of each patient and control. A clone was defined as Susac-specific if it was absent from the healthy and MS cohorts, from roughly 980 published viral clones and from other ImmuneACCESS disease sequences. The public sequencing data were trimmed at Q25 with fastp and processed into clonotypes with MiXCR by TCRdb, which kept only in-frame beta chains. One record per CDR3 amino acid sequence lists the most common genes and DNA. The V and J calls follow TCRdb's processing rather than the paper's. For this sample the table gives approximately 120,000 distinct CDR3 sequences, of which approximately 90% were detected only once. Roughly 0.11% of the sample rests with the top ten.

About this clonotype: Its binding antigen is unknown. There are no base qualities to consult, and no much larger clone falls within one base.

According to the germline V gene (reference sequence), CDR1 reads SEHNR and CDR2 reads FQNEAQ. From the cysteine through the phenylalanine, the CDR3 covers 13 amino acids. Just CDR3 DNA is preserved here, 39 bases in frame from base 1. Cut back by 7 bases and 6 bases, the V and J ends lie 10 bases apart. Peripheral blood CD8+ and CD4+ T cells from healthy donors, Susac syndrome patients and multiple sclerosis patients were profiled using high-throughput TCR beta sequencing. Healthy donors were age- and sex-matched controls. Bulk CD8+ and CD4+ T cells were purified magnetically by negative isolation, whereas CD8+ TEMRA cells were enriched by FACS. Blood was drawn into EDTA tubes, processed within 24 hours, and PBMCs were isolated by density gradient centrifugation. PBMCs intended for TCR sequencing were cryopreserved in liquid nitrogen and were subsequently thawed in a 37 degrees C water bath. The sorted or isolated CD4+, CD8+ and CD8+ TEMRA cells reached a purity of at least 90%.

The receptor was isolated from a human donor in good health. Sequencing was done on a sample of CD8+ T cells from PBMCs. The chain links TRBV7-9 with TRBJ2-6; the D gene cannot be resolved reliably. The DNA sequence follows: TGTGCCAGCACCCTATCTATGGCCAACGTCCTGACTTTC. This translates into CASTLSMANVLTF.